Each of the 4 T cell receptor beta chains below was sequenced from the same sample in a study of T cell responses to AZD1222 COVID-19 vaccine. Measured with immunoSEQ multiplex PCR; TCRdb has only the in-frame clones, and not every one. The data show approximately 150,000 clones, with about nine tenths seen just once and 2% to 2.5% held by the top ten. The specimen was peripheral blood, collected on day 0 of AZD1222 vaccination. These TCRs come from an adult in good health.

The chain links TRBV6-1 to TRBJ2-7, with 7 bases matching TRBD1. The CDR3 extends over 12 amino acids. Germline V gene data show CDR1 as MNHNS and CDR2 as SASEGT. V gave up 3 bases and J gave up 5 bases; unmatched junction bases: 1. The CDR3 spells CASSEGQHEQYF. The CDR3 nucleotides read TGTGCCAGCAGTGAGGGACAGCACGAGCAGTACTTC.

This CDR3 is CASSQTRAWNFYSTDTQYF. The CDR3 nucleotides read TGTGCCAGCAGCCAAACCCGGGCCTGGAATTTCTATAGCACAGATACGCAGTATTTT. V gene TRBV14 combines with J gene TRBJ2-3; no reliable D call. Germline V gene sequence: CDR1 SGHDN, CDR2 FVKESK. Trimming stripped 2 bases from V and 0 bases from J, with 21 bases between. The CDR3 has 19 amino acids.

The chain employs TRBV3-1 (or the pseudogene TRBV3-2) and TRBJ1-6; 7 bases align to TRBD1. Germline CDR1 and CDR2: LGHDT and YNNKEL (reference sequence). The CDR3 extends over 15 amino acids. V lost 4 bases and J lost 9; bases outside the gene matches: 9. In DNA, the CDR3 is TGTGCCAGCAGCCTCAACAGGGGAGGGTTTTCACCCCTCCACTTT. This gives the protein CASSLNRGGFSPLHF.

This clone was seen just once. Here the CDR3 DNA reads TGTGCCAGCAGCTTAGACCTCTTTGGAAACACCATATATTTT. This sequence encodes CASSLDLFGNTIYF. The chain joins TRBV7-2 to TRBJ1-3; no definite D call. The V gene lost 1 base and the J gene lost 3 bases, with 7 bases spanning the gap. Germline V gene lookup returns CDR1 SGHTA and CDR2 FQGNSA. This CDR3 has 14 residues.